The source of this T cell receptor beta chain is a study of Ad26.COV2.S vaccination and SARS-CoV-2 variants. Clones were read by immunoSEQ multiplex PCR, and TCRdb kept only the in-frame ones, dropping some. The data show a few hundred thousand clones, about four fifths seen once. Germline V gene lookup returns CDR1 MNHEY and CDR2 SVGAGI. V shed 6 bases and J shed 5 bases, with 16 bases lying between them. The CDR3 covers 14 residues. Treatment noted: about 20 received Ad26.COV2.S at low or high dose, single or two shots; 5 received placebo; per-sample allocation not given. Specimens were obtained on day 63 following the first vaccine or placebo injection. The donor's status was that of an adult aged 18-55 years in Boston.

The source of this sequence is a person between 18 and 60 years old who received the Ad26.COV2.S COVID-19 vaccine or a placebo. The chain couples TRBV6-5 to TRBJ1-2, with D possibly matching TRBD1 (6 bases). Source: peripheral blood, taken in a trial of Ad26.COV2.S vaccine versus placebo. The CDR3 bases are TGTGCCAGCAGGAAGAACAGGGAATTTTATGGCTACACCTTC. Encoded protein: CASRKNREFYGYTF.